The 9 T cell receptor beta chains reported below all come from one sample, sequenced in a study of CD8 T cells in ankylosing spondylitis. TCRdb fed the 5' RACE reads into MiXCR, producing one record per CDR3 protein. The sample has 35,000 to 45,000 distinct CDR3 sequences, approximately 11% seen once. Material: blood, either unsorted or a sorted T cell fraction (not recorded which). Receptors were obtained from a male donor with ankylosing spondylitis or in good health (not recorded which).

This clonotype has more than one count but fewer than ten. V is TRBV18 and J is TRBJ2-2, with D tentatively TRBD1 (6 bases). V dropped 0 bases and J dropped 4 bases, with 15 bases sitting between them. Germline V lookup: CDR1 KGHSH, CDR2 LQKENI. This CDR3 region has 17 residues. Here the CDR3 reads CASSPPETGIGTGELFF. The CDR3, as DNA: TGTGCCAGCTCACCACCCGAAACAGGGATCGGCACCGGGGAGCTGTTTTTT.

This clonotype showed up just a few times. The chain is built from TRBV7-2 and TRBJ2-5; D possibly matches TRBD1 or TRBD2 (6 bases each). Germline V gene sequence: CDR1 SGHTA, CDR2 FQGNSA. V dropped 1 base and J dropped 5 bases, with 8 bases sitting between them. The CDR3 spans 13 residues. DNA for the CDR3: TGTGCCAGCAGCTTAGTCGGGGGCGAGACCCAGTACTTC. Protein product: CASSLVGGETQYF.

The chain combines TRBV20-1 with TRBJ1-2; D is unclear. The CDR3 sequence is 14 residues long. Trimming removed 5 bases from V and 5 bases from J, with 18 bases in between. In germline, CDR1 is DFQATT, CDR2 SNEGSKA (reference sequence). CDR3 amino acids: CSADLPTGGYGYTF. For the CDR3, the DNA is TGCAGTGCTGACCTCCCGACGGGAGGATATGGCTACACCTTC.

Ten or more counts support this clonotype. At one boundary the junction diverges from the germline segment, which might be a read error. Here the CDR3 DNA reads TGCAGTACTAGTGATTCTGGGGTGGTAACAGATACGCAGTATTTT. Translated: CSTSDSGVVTDTQYF. The chain employs TRBV20-1 and TRBJ2-3; tentatively, D is TRBD2 (5 bases). The CDR3 length is 15 residues. Germline CDR1 reads DFQATT; CDR2 reads SNEGSKA (reference sequence).

This clonotype came up many times. The chain recombines TRBV20-1 with TRBJ2-7; unclear D gene. The V and J ends lost 6 bases and 5 bases respectively, with 11 bases between them. This CDR3 has 11 amino acids. Looked up from germline, CDR1 is DFQATT and CDR2 is SNEGSKA (reference sequence). In DNA form, the CDR3 reads TGCAGTGCCGACCACCGCGACGAGCAGTACTTC. It translates to CSADHRDEQYF.

In the case of this clonotype: This clone may be a read error of a much larger clone one base away. The chain links TRBV5-1 to TRBJ2-7; unclear D gene. This CDR3 is 13 amino acids long. Germline CDR1 SGHRS, CDR2 YFSETQ. The CDR3 sequence is CASRMGNSYEQHF. The CDR3 nucleotides are TGCGCCAGCAGGATGGGGAACTCCTACGAGCAGCACTTC. Full variable domain (remainder filled in from reference TRBV5-1 and TRBJ2-7): KAGVTQTPRYLIKTRGQQVTLSCSPISGHRSVSWYQQTPGQGLQFLFEYFSETQRNKGNFPGRFSGRQFSNSRSEMNVSTLELGDSALYLCASRMGNSYEQHFGPGTRLTVT.

Ten or more counts support this clonotype. This chain joins TRBV7-8 and TRBJ1-6; D unresolved. Between the trimmed V and J ends, which lost 6 bases and 7 bases, there was a span of 13 bases. Germline CDR1 is SGHVS and CDR2 is FQNEAQ. The CDR3 has 14 residues. The CDR3 sequence: CASSFQRENSPLHF. DNA of the CDR3: TGTGCCAGCAGTTTTCAACGGGAGAATTCACCCCTCCACTTT.

This clonotype was observed at least ten times. The chain uses TRBV5-1 and TRBJ2-3, with 7 bases that match TRBD1. The germline V gene has CDR1 SGHRS and CDR2 YFSETQ. Germline trimming cut 0 bases from V and 0 bases from J; bases unmatched to any gene: 4. This CDR3 comprises 16 residues. CDR3 coding DNA: TGCGCCAGCAGCTTGGGCTTACAGGGGAGCACAGATACGCAGTATTTT. Protein product: CASSLGLQGSTDTQYF.

This clonotype showed up just a few times. This chain links TRBV28 with TRBJ2-3, with D perhaps being TRBD1 or TRBD2 (5 bases each). The V and J ends lost 3 bases and 3 bases respectively, with 16 bases between them. This CDR3 has 16 residues. CDR1 MDHEN and CDR2 SYDVKM come from the germline V gene. Written as DNA, the CDR3 is TGTGCCAGCAGTTTTTTTGAGGGGATGGGTACAGATACGCAGTATTTT. This codes for CASSFFEGMGTDTQYF.